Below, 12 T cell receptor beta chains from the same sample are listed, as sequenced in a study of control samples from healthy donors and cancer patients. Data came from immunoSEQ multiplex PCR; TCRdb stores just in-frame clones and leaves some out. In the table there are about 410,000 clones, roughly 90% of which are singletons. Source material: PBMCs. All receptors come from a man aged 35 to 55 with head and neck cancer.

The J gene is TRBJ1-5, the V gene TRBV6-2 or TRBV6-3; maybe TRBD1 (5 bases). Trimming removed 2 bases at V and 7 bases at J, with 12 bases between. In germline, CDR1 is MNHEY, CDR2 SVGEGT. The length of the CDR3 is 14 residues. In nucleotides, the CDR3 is TGTGCCAGCAGTTACCCGTCGGGGGGGCAGCCCCAGCATTTT. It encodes CASSYPSGGQPQHF.

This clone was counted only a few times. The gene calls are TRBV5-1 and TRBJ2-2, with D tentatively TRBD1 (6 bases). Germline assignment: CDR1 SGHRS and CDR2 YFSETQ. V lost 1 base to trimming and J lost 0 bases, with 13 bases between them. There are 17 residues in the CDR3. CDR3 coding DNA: TGCGCCAGCAGCTTGTATGTGGGGGCAGCGAACACCGGGGAGCTGTTTTTT. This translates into CASSLYVGAANTGELFF.

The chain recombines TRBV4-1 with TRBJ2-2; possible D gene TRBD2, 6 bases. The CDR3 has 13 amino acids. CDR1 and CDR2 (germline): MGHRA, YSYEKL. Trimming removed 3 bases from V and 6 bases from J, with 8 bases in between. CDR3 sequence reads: CASSHGEAGELFF. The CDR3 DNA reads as TGCGCCAGCAGCCACGGGGAGGCCGGGGAGCTGTTTTTT.

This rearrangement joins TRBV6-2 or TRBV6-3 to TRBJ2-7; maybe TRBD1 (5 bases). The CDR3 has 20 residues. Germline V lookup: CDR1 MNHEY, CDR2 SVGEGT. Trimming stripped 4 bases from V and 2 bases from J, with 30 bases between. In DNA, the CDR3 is TGTGCCAGCAGTTTCGACGACAGTTACGTGGACGCAGGGCGCACCTACGAGCAGTACTTC. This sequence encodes CASSFDDSYVDAGRTYEQYF.

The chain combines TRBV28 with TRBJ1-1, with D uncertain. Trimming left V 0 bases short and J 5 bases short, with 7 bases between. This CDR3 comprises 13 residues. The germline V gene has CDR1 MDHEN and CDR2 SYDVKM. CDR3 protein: CASSLWRETEAFF. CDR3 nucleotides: TGTGCCAGCAGTTTATGGAGGGAAACTGAAGCTTTCTTT.

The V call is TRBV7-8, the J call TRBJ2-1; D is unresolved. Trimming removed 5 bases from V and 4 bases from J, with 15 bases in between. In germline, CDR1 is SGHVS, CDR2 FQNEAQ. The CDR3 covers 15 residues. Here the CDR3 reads CASSGSRGLYNEQFF. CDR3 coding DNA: TGTGCCAGCAGCGGGTCGCGCGGTCTATACAATGAGCAGTTCTTC.

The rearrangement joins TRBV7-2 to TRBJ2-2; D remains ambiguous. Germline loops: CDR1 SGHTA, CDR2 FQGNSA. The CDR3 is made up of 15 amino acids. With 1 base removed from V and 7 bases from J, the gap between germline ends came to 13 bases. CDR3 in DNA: TGTGCCAGCAGCTTAGGAGGACCGCCGCGCGGGGAGCTGTTTTTT. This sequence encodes CASSLGGPPRGELFF.

The chain's CDR3 is CAWSPTSGHFNEQFF. The CDR3 coding sequence is TGTGCCTGGAGTCCGACTAGCGGGCATTTCAATGAGCAGTTCTTC. This chain connects TRBV30 to TRBJ2-1; TRBD2 matches 10 bases. This CDR3 is 15 amino acids long. Germline-derived CDR1 and CDR2 are GTSNPN and SVGIG (reference sequence). V shed 2 bases and J 6 bases; nucleotides not matched to a gene: 7.

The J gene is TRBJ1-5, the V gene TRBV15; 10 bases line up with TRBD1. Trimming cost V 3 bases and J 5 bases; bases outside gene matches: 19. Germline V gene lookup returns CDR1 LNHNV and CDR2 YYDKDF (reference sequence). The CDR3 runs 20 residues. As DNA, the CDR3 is TGTGCCACCAGCAGGGCTCCGGGACAGGGGCATAATGGTAGGGATCAGCCCCAGCATTTT. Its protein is CATSRAPGQGHNGRDQPQHF.

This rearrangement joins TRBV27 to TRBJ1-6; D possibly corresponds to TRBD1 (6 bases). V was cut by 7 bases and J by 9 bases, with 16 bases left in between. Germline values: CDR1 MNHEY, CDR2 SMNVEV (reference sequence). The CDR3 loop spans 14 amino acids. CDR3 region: CASTPGAMGSPLHF. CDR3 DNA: TGTGCCAGCACCCCAGGGGCCATGGGTTCACCCCTCCACTTT.

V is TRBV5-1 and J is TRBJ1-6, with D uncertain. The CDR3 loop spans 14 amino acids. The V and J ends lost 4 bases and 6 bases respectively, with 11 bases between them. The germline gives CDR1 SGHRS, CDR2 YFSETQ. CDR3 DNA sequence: TGCGCCAGCAGCCCCCAAGACCTTAATTCACCCCTCCACTTT. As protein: CASSPQDLNSPLHF.

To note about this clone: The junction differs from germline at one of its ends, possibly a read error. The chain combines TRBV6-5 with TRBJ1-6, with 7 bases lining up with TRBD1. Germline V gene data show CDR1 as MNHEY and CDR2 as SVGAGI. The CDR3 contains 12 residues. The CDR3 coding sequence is TGCGCTGTGAGGGGGCATAATTCACCCCTCCACTTT. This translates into CAVRGHNSPLHF.